This T cell receptor beta chain stems from a study of cytomegalovirus exposure and HLA in healthy donors. Study-wide results and caveats: The tendency of first-cohort TCR clusters to co-occur in the 120 or so validation repertoires was identified by a subsequent analysis.

Only in-frame clones appear in the TCRdb table, and some are missing; sequencing was by immunoSEQ multiplex PCR. The sample has tens of thousands of clones, approximately 93% seen once. Regarding this clone: Antigen specificity is unknown.

Per germline, CDR1 MNHEY and CDR2 SMNVEV (reference sequence). Unmatched junction bases numbered 8, after V lost 5 bases and J lost 4 bases. The CDR3 runs 15 residues. Sequenced input: PBMCs. The J gene is TRBJ2-1, the V gene TRBV27; 7 bases are a match to TRBD2. The clonotype comes from a woman in her thirties in good health and CMV-seropositive. Written as DNA, the CDR3 is TGTGCCAGCAGTATCTCGGGAGGCGAGTACAATGAGCAGTTCTTC. This sequence encodes CASSISGGEYNEQFF.